A single sample gave rise to the 4 T cell receptor beta chains below, sequenced in a study of shared clonotypes between healthy human individuals. Clones were read by immunoSEQ multiplex PCR, and TCRdb kept only the in-frame ones, dropping some. The data hold 950,000 to 1,100,000 clones, with around 82% observed a single time. Input material: memory CD4+ T cells from PBMCs. The sample's subset: CD45RA-negative fraction. Source of these receptors: a young man in good health. Some clones in this sample may be carry-over from other donors' samples.

The chain joins TRBV7-2 to TRBJ1-1; a possible D gene is TRBD1 (6 bases). V dropped 4 bases and J dropped 11 bases, with 14 bases sitting between them. Looked up from germline, CDR1 is SGHTA and CDR2 is FQGNSA. The CDR3 is 12 residues long. CDR3 in amino acids: CASSYPGQRAFF. The CDR3 DNA is TGTGCCAGCAGCTATCCGGGACAAAGGGCTTTCTTT.

This clone was seen a handful of times. The chain uses TRBV4-1 and TRBJ2-3; 12 bases are shared with TRBD2. Unmatched junction bases numbered 3, after V lost 6 bases and J lost 5 bases. The CDR3 extends over 14 amino acids. Per germline, CDR1 MGHRA and CDR2 YSYEKL. The CDR3 here is CASSLAGGGDTQYF. The DNA of the CDR3 is TGCGCCAGCAGTCTAGCGGGAGGGGGAGATACGCAGTATTTT.

V gene TRBV5-1 combines with J gene TRBJ2-2; 10 bases are a match to TRBD1. The CDR3 sequence is 15 residues long. Germline assignment: CDR1 SGHRS and CDR2 YFSETQ. V was pared by 7 bases and J by 4 bases, with 7 bases of the junction left unmatched. The CDR3 DNA sequence: TGCGCCAGCGTCAAGGGGACAGGGGTCACCGGGGAGCTGTTTTTT. This translates into CASVKGTGVTGELFF.

The V and J genes are TRBV5-1 and TRBJ2-7; D gene ambiguous. This CDR3 is built from 15 residues. Between the trimmed V and J ends, which lost 5 bases and 2 bases, there was a span of 17 bases. Germline CDR1 and CDR2: SGHRS and YFSETQ. CDR3 DNA: TGCGCCAGCAGGGGGTTCTCGGGTTCACCCTACGAGCAGTACTTC. Its translation: CASRGFSGSPYEQYF.